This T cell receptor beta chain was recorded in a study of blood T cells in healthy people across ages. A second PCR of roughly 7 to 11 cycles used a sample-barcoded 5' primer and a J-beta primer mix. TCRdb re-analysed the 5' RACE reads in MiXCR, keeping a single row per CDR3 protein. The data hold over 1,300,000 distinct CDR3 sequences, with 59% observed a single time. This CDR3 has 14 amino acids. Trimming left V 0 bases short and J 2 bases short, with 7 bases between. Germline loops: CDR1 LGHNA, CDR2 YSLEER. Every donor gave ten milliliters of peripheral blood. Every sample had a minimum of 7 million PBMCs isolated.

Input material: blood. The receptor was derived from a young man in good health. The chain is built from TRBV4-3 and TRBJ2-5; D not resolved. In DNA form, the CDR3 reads TGCGCCAGCAGCCAAGACAGGATACAAGAGACCCAGTACTTC. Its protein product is CASSQDRIQETQYF.